This T cell receptor (beta chain) was captured by sequencing in a study of a mutant IDH1 vaccine in newly diagnosed glioma. Documented time point: week 47, end of study. The vaccine gave 300 ug of a 20-mer mutant IDH1 peptide subcutaneously per dose. As to this clone: Its antigen remains unidentified.

This CDR3 comprises 16 residues. Per germline, CDR1 LNHDA and CDR2 SQIVND (reference sequence). V lost 4 bases, J lost 2 bases, and 9 bases stayed unmatched. The repertoire was sequenced with immunoSEQ multiplex PCR; TCRdb's copy has only in-frame clones and lacks some. Altogether about 94,000 clones are present, nearly 90% being singletons, with the ten largest covering over 0.7%. The sample consisted of PBMCs, taken from a glioma patient whose treatment included an IDH1 peptide vaccine. The chain employs TRBV19 and TRBJ2-7, with 9 bases that match TRBD1. The TCR sequence derives from a woman between 50 and 59 years old with glioma. As DNA, the CDR3 is TGTGCCAGTAGTACGAAATCCTGGGACAGGGCCTACGAGCAGTACTTC. It yields the protein CASSTKSWDRAYEQYF. Full variable domain (missing parts from reference TRBV19 and TRBJ2-7): DGGITQSPKYLFRKEGQNVTLSCEQNLNHDAMYWYRQDPGQGLRLIYYSQIVNDFQKGDIAEGYSVSREKKESFPLTVTSAQKNPTAFYLCASSTKSWDRAYEQYFGPGTRLTVT.